This is a list of T cell receptor beta chains from one sample in a study of T cell therapy after organ transplantation. For these receptors, no antigen is known. Produced via immunoSEQ multiplex PCR; TCRdb's table is partial and in-frame only. The data show a few thousand clones, with roughly 69% seen just once and approximately 35% held by the top ten. The material was CD8+ T cells from blood, obtained after autologous CMV-specific T cell therapy. These receptors originate from a human patient who had received a solid organ transplant and had CMV disease. Some T cells could come from the graft donor. The CDR3 runs from the conserved cysteine through the conserved F or W. D genes are given only for firm matches. Some rows mark clone size as missing; the rest say once, few, many or name a class of expanded clone.

d_call	clone_size	v_call	cdr3_length	j_call	cdr3_aa	cdr3_nt
.	.	TRBV19	13	TRBJ2-1	CASSIGGNNEQFF	TGTGCCAGTAGTATAGGAGGGAACAATGAGCAGTTCTTC
.	.	TRBV7-9	11	TRBJ1-1	CASSSYGEAFF	TGTGCCAGCAGCTCGTATGGTGAAGCTTTCTTT
.	.	TRBV6-1	17	TRBJ2-5	CASSEAQGGVPPETQYF	TGTGCCAGCAGTGAAGCGCAAGGGGGAGTCCCCCCAGAGACCCAGTACTTC
.	.	TRBV30	12	TRBJ1-3	CAWKATGNTIYF	TGTGCCTGGAAGGCAACTGGAAACACCATATATTTT
TRBD1	.	TRBV7-3	15	TRBJ2-3	CASSLGGFDTDTQYF	TGTGCCAGCAGCCTAGGGGGCTTTGACACAGATACGCAGTATTTT
TRBD2	.	TRBV7-2	15	TRBJ2-1	CASSFTGRASNEQFF	TGTGCCAGCAGCTTTACCGGGAGGGCCAGTAATGAGCAGTTCTTC
TRBD1	.	TRBV7-9	14	TRBJ2-4	CASSPGTGKNIQYF	TGTGCCAGCAGCCCCGGGACAGGGAAAAACATTCAGTACTTC
.	.	TRBV9	14	TRBJ2-3	CASSVLVRGDTQYF	TGTGCCAGCAGCGTATTAGTTCGCGGAGATACGCAGTATTTT
TRBD1	.	TRBV27	13	TRBJ1-1	CASSPGQGSEAFF	TGTGCCAGCAGTCCTGGACAGGGCTCTGAAGCTTTCTTT
.	.	TRBV7-9	13	TRBJ2-7	CASSLDSPYEQYF	TGTGCCAGCAGCTTAGACAGTCCCTACGAGCAGTACTTC
TRBD2	.	TRBV2	14	TRBJ2-1	CASSLGLHYNEQFF	TGTGCCAGCAGTTTGGGACTACACTACAATGAGCAGTTCTTC
TRBD1	.	TRBV19	20	TRBJ2-1	CASSLQGVRTMVSSYNEQFF	TGTGCCAGTAGTTTACAGGGGGTCCGAACTATGGTAAGCTCCTACAATGAGCAGTTCTTC
TRBD2	.	TRBV6-1	15	TRBJ2-5	CASSEWGTRLETQYF	TGTGCCAGCAGTGAATGGGGGACTAGACTAGAGACCCAGTACTTC
.	once	TRBV5-6	11	TRBJ2-7	CASSRGYEQYF	TGTGCCAGCAGCAGGGGTTACGAGCAGTACTTC
.	.	TRBV7-2	16	TRBJ1-2	CASSPLGGEENYGYTF	TGTGCCAGCAGCCCACTAGGGGGGGAGGAGAACTATGGCTACACCTTC
.	medium-sized	TRBV6-4	14	TRBJ2-3	CASSTSHGTDTQYF	TGTGCCAGCAGCACTAGCCACGGCACAGATACGCAGTATTTT
TRBD1	.	TRBV6-5	13	TRBJ1-1	CASSYSTGTEAFF	TGTGCCAGCAGTTACTCGACAGGGACTGAAGCTTTCTTT
TRBD1	.	TRBV7-9	16	TRBJ2-1	CASSSFPGQGSFEQFF	TGTGCCAGCAGCTCTTTCCCGGGACAGGGGTCATTTGAGCAGTTCTTC
.	.	TRBV6-6	13	TRBJ2-5	CASRLGPQETQYF	TGTGCCAGCAGGTTGGGACCTCAAGAGACCCAGTACTTC
.	.	TRBV19	17	TRBJ2-1	CASSIGSGPFSYNEQFF	TGTGCCAGTAGTATCGGGAGCGGGCCTTTCTCCTACAATGAGCAGTTCTTC
.	.	TRBV19	18	TRBJ2-6	CASSSGRDFFSGANVLTF	TGTGCCAGTAGTTCAGGCAGGGACTTTTTCTCTGGGGCCAACGTCCTGACTTTC
TRBD1	few	TRBV19	18	TRBJ1-5	CASSTVDRGIDSNQPQHF	TGTGCCAGTAGTACCGTAGACAGGGGGATAGATAGCAATCAGCCCCAGCATTTT
TRBD2	.	TRBV27	14	TRBJ2-1	CASSFAGVLREQFF	TGTGCCAGCAGTTTCGCGGGAGTGTTGCGGGAGCAGTTCTTC
TRBD2	.	TRBV7-9	19	TRBJ2-1	CASSLAAGLAGGSYNEQFF	TGTGCCAGCAGCTTAGCGGCGGGACTAGCGGGAGGTTCCTACAATGAGCAGTTCTTC
TRBD1	.	TRBV4-2	14	TRBJ2-7	CASSQRTGGYEQYF	TGTGCCAGCAGCCAAAGGACAGGGGGCTACGAGCAGTACTTC